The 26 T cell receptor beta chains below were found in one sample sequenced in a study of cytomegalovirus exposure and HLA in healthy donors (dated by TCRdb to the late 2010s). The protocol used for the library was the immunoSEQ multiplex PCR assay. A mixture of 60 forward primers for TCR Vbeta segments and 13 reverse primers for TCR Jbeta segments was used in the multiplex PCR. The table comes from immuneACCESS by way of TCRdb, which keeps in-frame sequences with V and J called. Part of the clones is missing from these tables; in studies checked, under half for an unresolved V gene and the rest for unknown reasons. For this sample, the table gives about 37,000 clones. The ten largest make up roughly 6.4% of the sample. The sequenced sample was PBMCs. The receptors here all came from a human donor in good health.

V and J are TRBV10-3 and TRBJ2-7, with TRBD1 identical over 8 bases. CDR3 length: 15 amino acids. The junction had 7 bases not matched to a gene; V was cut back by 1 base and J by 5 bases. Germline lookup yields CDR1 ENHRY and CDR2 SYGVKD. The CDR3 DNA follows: TGTGCCATCAGTGAGTTTCAGGACAGGGCCGACGAGCAGTACTTC. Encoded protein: CAISEFQDRADEQYF.

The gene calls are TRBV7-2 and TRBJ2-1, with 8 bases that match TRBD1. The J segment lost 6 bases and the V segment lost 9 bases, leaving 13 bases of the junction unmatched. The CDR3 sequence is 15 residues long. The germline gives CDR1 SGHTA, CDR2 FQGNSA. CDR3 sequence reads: CASHRGTGAGNEQFF. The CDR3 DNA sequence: TGTGCCAGTCACCGCGGGACAGGCGCGGGCAATGAGCAGTTCTTC.

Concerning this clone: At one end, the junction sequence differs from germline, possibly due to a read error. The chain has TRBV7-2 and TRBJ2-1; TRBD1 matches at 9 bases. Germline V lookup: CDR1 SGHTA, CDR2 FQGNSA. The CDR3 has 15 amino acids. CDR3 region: CASSWGQGSDNEQFF. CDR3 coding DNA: TGTGCCAGCAGCTGGGGACAGGGCTCCGACAATGAGCAGTTCTTC.

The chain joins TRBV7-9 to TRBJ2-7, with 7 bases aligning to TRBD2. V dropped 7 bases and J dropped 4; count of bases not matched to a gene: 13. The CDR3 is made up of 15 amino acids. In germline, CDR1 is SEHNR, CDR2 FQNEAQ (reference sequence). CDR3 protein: CASTPTGREGYEQYF. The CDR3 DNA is TGTGCCAGCACCCCCACGGGGAGGGAAGGGTACGAGCAGTACTTC.

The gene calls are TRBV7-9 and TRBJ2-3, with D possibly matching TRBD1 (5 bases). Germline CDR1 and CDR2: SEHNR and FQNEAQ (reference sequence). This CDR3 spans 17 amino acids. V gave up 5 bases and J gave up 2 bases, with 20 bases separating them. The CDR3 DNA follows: TGTGCCAGCAGCGGGGCCACCATGAGAGTTCACACAGATACGCAGTATTTT. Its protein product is CASSGATMRVHTDTQYF.

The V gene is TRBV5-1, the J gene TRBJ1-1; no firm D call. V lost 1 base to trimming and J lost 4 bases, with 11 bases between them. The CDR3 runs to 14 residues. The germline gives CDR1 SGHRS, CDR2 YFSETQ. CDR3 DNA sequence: TGCGCCAGCAGCTTGTCGGGGTTCGGCACTGAAGCTTTCTTT. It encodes CASSLSGFGTEAFF. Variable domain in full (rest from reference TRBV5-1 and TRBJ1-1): KAGVTQTPRYLIKTRGQQVTLSCSPISGHRSVSWYQQTPGQGLQFLFEYFSETQRNKGNFPGRFSGRQFSNSRSEMNVSTLELGDSALYLCASSLSGFGTEAFFGQGTRLTVV.

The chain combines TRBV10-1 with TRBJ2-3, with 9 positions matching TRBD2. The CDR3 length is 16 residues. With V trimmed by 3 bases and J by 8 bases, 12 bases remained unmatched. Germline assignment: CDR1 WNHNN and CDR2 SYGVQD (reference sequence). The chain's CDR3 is CASSDLAGARVATQYF. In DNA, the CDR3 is TGCGCCAGCAGTGACTTAGCGGGGGCCCGGGTCGCTACGCAGTATTTT.

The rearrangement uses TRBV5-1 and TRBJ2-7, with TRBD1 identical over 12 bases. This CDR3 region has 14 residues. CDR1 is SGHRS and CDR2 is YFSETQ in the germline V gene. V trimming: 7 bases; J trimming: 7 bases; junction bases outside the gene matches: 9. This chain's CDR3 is CASFQGQGAEEQYF. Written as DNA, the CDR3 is TGCGCCAGCTTCCAGGGACAGGGGGCTGAAGAGCAGTACTTC.

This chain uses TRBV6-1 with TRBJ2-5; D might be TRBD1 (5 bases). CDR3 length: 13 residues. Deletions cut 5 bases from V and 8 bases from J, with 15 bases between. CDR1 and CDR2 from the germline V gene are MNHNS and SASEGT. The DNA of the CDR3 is TGTGCCAGCAGTTCGAATCAGGGTAGTACCCAGTACTTC. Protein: CASSSNQGSTQYF.

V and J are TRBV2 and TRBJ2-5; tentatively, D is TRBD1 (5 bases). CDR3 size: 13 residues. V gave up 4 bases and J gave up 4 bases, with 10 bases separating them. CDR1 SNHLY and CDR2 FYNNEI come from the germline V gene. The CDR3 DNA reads TGTGCCAGCAGTGGGCAGGGCAGAGAGACCCAGTACTTC. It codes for CASSGQGRETQYF.

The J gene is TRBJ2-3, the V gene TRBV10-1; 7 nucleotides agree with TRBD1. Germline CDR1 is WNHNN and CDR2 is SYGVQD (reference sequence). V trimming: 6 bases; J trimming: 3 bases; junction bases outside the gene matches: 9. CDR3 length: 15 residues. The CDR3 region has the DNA TGCGCCAGCAGCACCGGGACAGAGTATACAGATACGCAGTATTTT. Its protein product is CASSTGTEYTDTQYF.

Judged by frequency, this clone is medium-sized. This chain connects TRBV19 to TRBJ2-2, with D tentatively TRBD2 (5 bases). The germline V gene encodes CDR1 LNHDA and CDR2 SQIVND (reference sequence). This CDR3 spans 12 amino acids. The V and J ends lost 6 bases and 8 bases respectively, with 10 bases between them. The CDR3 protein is CASSPRGGELFF. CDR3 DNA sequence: TGTGCCAGTAGCCCCAGAGGGGGGGAGCTGTTTTTT.

The DNA of the CDR3 is TGTGCCAGCAGGGGCAGGGGGCAATTGGATAATTCACCCCTCCACTTT. This sequence encodes CASRGRGQLDNSPLHF. This chain links TRBV2 with TRBJ1-6; 8 nucleotides match TRBD1. Germline CDR1 reads SNHLY; CDR2 reads FYNNEI. The CDR3 is made up of 16 amino acids. V shed 6 bases and J 5 bases; nucleotides not matched to a gene: 9.

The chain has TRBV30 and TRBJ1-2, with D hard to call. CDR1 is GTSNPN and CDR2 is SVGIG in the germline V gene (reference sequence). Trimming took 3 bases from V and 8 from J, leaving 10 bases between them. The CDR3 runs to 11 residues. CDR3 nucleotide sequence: TGTGCCTGGAGCCTAACTTTCGGCTACACCTTC. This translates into CAWSLTFGYTF.

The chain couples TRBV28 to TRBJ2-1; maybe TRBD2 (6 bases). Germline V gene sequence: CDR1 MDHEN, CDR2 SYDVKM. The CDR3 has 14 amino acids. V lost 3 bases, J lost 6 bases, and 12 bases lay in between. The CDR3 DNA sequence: TGTGCCAGCAGTTTGCGCGGAGGGCTCAATGAGCAGTTCTTC. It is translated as CASSLRGGLNEQFF.

The CDR3 sequence: CASSLREQSSYEQYF. CDR3 nucleotide sequence: TGTGCCAGCTCGCTCCGGGAACAAAGCTCCTACGAGCAGTACTTC. The V gene is TRBV18, the J gene TRBJ2-7; D is perhaps TRBD2 (5 bases). Germline CDR1 KGHSH, CDR2 LQKENI. This CDR3 has 15 amino acids. V was shortened by 6 bases and J by 0 bases, with 15 bases between the two germline ends.

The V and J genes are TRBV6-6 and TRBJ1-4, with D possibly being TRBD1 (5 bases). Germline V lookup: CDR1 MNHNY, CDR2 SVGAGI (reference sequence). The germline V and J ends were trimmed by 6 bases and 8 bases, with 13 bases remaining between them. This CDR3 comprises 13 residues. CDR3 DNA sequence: TGTGCCAGCAGCGGGACTCCGGGGGAAAAACTGTTTTTT. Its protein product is CASSGTPGEKLFF.

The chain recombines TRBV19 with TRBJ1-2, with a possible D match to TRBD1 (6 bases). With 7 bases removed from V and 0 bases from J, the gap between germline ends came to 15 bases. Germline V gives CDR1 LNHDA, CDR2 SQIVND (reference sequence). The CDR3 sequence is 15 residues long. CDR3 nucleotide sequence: TGTGCCAGTACCACCTTAGGACAGTCTAACTATGGCTACACCTTC. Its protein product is CASTTLGQSNYGYTF.

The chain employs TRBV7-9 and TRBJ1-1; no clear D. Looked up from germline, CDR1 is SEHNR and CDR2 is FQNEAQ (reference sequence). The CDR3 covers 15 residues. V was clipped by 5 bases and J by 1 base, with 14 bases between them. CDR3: CASSPSLWANTEAFF. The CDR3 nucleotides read TGTGCCAGCAGCCCGAGCCTTTGGGCGAACACTGAAGCTTTCTTT.

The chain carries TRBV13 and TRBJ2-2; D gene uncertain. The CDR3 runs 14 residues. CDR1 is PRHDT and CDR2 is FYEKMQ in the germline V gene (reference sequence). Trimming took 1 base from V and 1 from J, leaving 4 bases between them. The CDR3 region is CASSLDRNTGELFF. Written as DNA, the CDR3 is TGTGCCAGCAGCTTAGACAGGAACACCGGGGAGCTGTTTTTT.

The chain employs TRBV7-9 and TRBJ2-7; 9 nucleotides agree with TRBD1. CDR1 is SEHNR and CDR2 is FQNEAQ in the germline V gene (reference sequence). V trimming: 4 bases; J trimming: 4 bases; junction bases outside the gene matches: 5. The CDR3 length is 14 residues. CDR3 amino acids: CASSSDRGKYEQYF. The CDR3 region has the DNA TGTGCCAGCAGCTCGGACAGGGGTAAATACGAGCAGTACTTC.

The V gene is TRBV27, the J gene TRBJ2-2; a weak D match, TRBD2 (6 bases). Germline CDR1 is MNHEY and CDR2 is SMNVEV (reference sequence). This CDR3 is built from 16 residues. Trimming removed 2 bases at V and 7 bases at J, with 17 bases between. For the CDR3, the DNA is TGTGCCAGCAGTTTACTATTGGCCAGGGAGGTCGGGGAGCTGTTTTTT. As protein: CASSLLLAREVGELFF.

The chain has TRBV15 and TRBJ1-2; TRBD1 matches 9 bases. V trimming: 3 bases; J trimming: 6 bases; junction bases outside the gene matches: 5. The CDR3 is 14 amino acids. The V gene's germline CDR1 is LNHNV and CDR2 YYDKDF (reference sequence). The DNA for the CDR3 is TGTGCCACCAGCAGCGAGGGACAGGGCAATGGCTACACCTTC. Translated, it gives CATSSEGQGNGYTF.

CDR3 in DNA: TGTGCCAGCAGCCCTGGGACTTTAGGATCCCACGAGCAGTACTTC. The encoded protein is CASSPGTLGSHEQYF. The chain links TRBV28 to TRBJ2-7; possible D gene TRBD2, 6 bases. The CDR3 is made up of 15 amino acids. Germline values: CDR1 MDHEN, CDR2 SYDVKM. V lost 6 bases and J 5 bases, leaving 20 bases between the germline ends.

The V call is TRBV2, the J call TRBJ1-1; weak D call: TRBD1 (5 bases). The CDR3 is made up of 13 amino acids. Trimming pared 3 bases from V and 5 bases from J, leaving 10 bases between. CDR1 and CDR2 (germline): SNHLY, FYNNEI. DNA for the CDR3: TGTGCCAGCAGTGACAGGGCACCTACTGAAGCTTTCTTT. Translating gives CASSDRAPTEAFF.

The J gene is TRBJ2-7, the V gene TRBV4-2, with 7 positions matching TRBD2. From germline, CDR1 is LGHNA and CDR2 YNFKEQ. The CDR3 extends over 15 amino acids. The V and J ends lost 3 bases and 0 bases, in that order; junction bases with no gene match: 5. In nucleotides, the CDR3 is TGTGCCAGCAGCCAGTACCGGGACTACTCCTACGAGCAGTACTTC. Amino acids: CASSQYRDYSYEQYF.